One sample yielded the 18 T cell receptor beta chains listed below, sequenced in a study of T cell responses to AZD1222 COVID-19 vaccine. Method: immunoSEQ multiplex PCR; TCRdb's copy keeps in-frame clones and lacks some. This table holds 150,000 or so clones, about 86% found once. This specimen was peripheral blood, taken on day 0 of MenACWY control vaccination. The receptors come from an adult in good health.

The chain joins TRBV24-1 to TRBJ2-5; no reliable D call. Trimming stripped 5 bases from V and 2 bases from J, with 8 bases between. The CDR3 is 13 residues long. Per the germline V gene, CDR1 is KGHDR and CDR2 is SFDVKD. CDR3: CATSVGNQETQYF. CDR3 coding DNA: TGTGCCACCAGTGTGGGAAATCAAGAGACCCAGTACTTC.

This chain links TRBV24-1 with TRBJ1-1; D unclear. The V end was cut by 9 bases, the J end by 7 bases, with 8 bases between. Germline V gene data show CDR1 as KGHDR and CDR2 as SFDVKD. This CDR3 region has 10 residues. CDR3 residues: CATSIREAFF. Written as DNA, the CDR3 is TGTGCCACCTCGATACGTGAAGCTTTCTTT.

The rearrangement uses TRBV24-1 and TRBJ1-2; no firm D call. Germline V gene lookup returns CDR1 KGHDR and CDR2 SFDVKD. Trimming took off 4 bases at V and 0 bases at J, with 14 bases between the two ends. The CDR3 is made up of 16 amino acids. The CDR3 DNA follows: TGTGCCACCAGTGACGCATACCGTGAGGCTAACTATGGCTACACCTTC. Translating gives CATSDAYREANYGYTF.

J is TRBJ1-2 and V is TRBV3-1 (or the pseudogene TRBV3-2), with D unclear. Looked up from germline, CDR1 is LGHDT and CDR2 is YNNKEL (reference sequence). The V end was cut by 4 bases, the J end by 4 bases, with 10 bases between. There are 13 residues in the CDR3. This CDR3 is CASSLRSSYGYTF. For the CDR3, the DNA is TGTGCCAGCAGCCTTCGGTCTTCCTATGGCTACACCTTC.

The rearrangement uses TRBV20-1 and TRBJ1-2; maybe TRBD1 (5 bases). With 3 bases removed from V and 3 bases from J, the gap between germline ends came to 14 bases. This CDR3 contains 14 residues. CDR1 and CDR2 from the germline V gene are DFQATT and SNEGSKA (reference sequence). CDR3 DNA: TGCAGTGCTAGTAGGCCGGGGACCCACTATGGCTACACCTTC. Protein: CSASRPGTHYGYTF.

CDR3 nucleotides: TGCGCCAGCAGCTTTGGGCCGGATACGCAGTATTTT. Its translation is CASSFGPDTQYF. The chain recombines TRBV5-1 with TRBJ2-3; D remains unclear. Germline V gene data show CDR1 as SGHRS and CDR2 as YFSETQ. CDR3 length: 12 residues. V was trimmed by 2 bases and J by 6 bases, leaving 7 bases between them. The entire variable domain, with the rest obtained from reference TRBV5-1 and TRBJ2-3, is as follows: KAGVTQTPRYLIKTRGQQVTLSCSPISGHRSVSWYQQTPGQGLQFLFEYFSETQRNKGNFPGRFSGRQFSNSRSEMNVSTLELGDSALYLCASSFGPDTQYFGPGTRLTVL.

The rearrangement links TRBV14 to TRBJ2-1; D call uncertain. Trimming shortened V by 1 base and J by 11 bases, and 6 bases separated the two germline ends. CDR1 and CDR2 from the germline V gene are SGHDN and FVKESK. The CDR3 has 11 amino acids. The chain's CDR3 is CASSQGRKQFF. The CDR3 bases are TGTGCCAGCAGCCAAGGACGTAAGCAGTTCTTC.

The chain employs TRBV12-3 or TRBV12-4 and TRBJ2-1, with D possibly matching TRBD2 (6 bases). The V gene lost 5 bases and the J gene lost 14 bases, with 13 bases spanning the gap. This CDR3 is built from 11 residues. The CDR3 sequence: CASSLSTREFF. As DNA, the CDR3 is TGTGCCAGCAGTCTATCGACTAGGGAGTTCTTC.

This clone is a singleton in its sample. The chain carries TRBV6-2 or TRBV6-3 and TRBJ1-6; unclear D gene. The CDR3 covers 15 residues. Germline V CDR1 and CDR2: MNHEY, SVGEGT. The V and J ends lost 6 bases and 0 bases respectively, with 9 bases between them. Here the CDR3 reads CASSFGSSYNSPLHF. The DNA for the CDR3 is TGTGCCAGCAGCTTTGGGAGCTCCTATAATTCACCCCTCCACTTT.

This rearrangement joins TRBV6-1 to TRBJ2-3; D possibly corresponds to TRBD2 (6 bases). This CDR3 spans 14 amino acids. CDR1 and CDR2 (germline): MNHNS, SASEGT. Trimming stripped 2 bases from V and 5 bases from J, with 11 bases between. This CDR3 is CASSESWGVDTQYF. The CDR3 bases are TGTGCCAGCAGTGAATCTTGGGGGGTAGATACGCAGTATTTT.

V and J are TRBV4-3 and TRBJ2-1, with 8 bases matching TRBD1. CDR3 length: 14 residues. CDR1 and CDR2 (germline): LGHNA, YSLEER. The V gene end was trimmed by 3 bases and the J gene end by 5 bases; junction bases not matched to a gene: 3. The CDR3 here is CASSQPGQDNEQFF. The CDR3, as DNA: TGCGCCAGCAGCCAGCCGGGACAGGACAATGAGCAGTTCTTC.

V and J are TRBV11-2 and TRBJ1-3; D remains unclear. The CDR3 extends over 17 amino acids. Germline assignment: CDR1 SGHAT and CDR2 FQNNGV. With 0 bases removed from V and 0 bases from J, the gap between germline ends came to 12 bases. CDR3 nucleotides: TGTGCCAGCAGCTTAGAGGTCAGGTCTAGCTCTGGAAACACCATATATTTT. Protein sequence: CASSLEVRSSSGNTIYF.

The chain joins TRBV5-1 to TRBJ2-4; TRBD1 or TRBD2 may be the D gene (6 bases each). With 0 bases removed from V and 8 bases from J, the gap between germline ends came to 15 bases. The germline V gene encodes CDR1 SGHRS and CDR2 YFSETQ. The CDR3 is 15 residues long. CDR3 bases: TGCGCCAGCAGCTTGGGGTTAGGGGGGCTGGACATTCAGTACTTC. Amino acids: CASSLGLGGLDIQYF.

The chain recombines TRBV2 with TRBJ1-1; tentative D call: TRBD1 (5 bases). Germline V gene lookup returns CDR1 SNHLY and CDR2 FYNNEI. This CDR3 is built from 17 residues. Between the trimmed V and J ends, which lost 7 bases and 1 base, there was a span of 22 bases. The CDR3 loop reads CASIENPTAGWNTEAFF. DNA for the CDR3: TGTGCCAGCATTGAGAATCCGACAGCAGGCTGGAACACTGAAGCTTTCTTT.

The chain recombines TRBV11-2 with TRBJ1-3; 9 nucleotides line up with TRBD1. J was trimmed by 3 bases and V by 4 bases; bases with no gene match: 4. The CDR3 spans 15 residues. The germline gives CDR1 SGHAT, CDR2 FQNNGV. The CDR3 sequence is CASSSTGGGGNTIYF. In DNA form, the CDR3 reads TGTGCCAGCAGCTCCACAGGGGGCGGTGGAAACACCATATATTTT.

This clone was seen a handful of times. CDR3 nucleotide sequence: TGCGCCAGCAGCCTCACTAGCGGGAGCTCCTACAATGAGCAGTTCTTC. Its protein is CASSLTSGSSYNEQFF. V gene TRBV10-1 combines with J gene TRBJ2-1, with 11 bases aligning to TRBD2. CDR1 WNHNN and CDR2 SYGVQD come from the germline V gene (reference sequence). CDR3 length: 16 amino acids. V trimming: 6 bases; J trimming: 0 bases; junction bases outside the gene matches: 4.

The chain employs TRBV11-3 and TRBJ2-5, with TRBD1 identical over 7 bases. The CDR3 runs 15 residues. Germline loops: CDR1 SGHNT, CDR2 YENEEA. Losses at the gene ends were 4 bases for V and 4 bases for J; bases not matched to a gene: 9. The CDR3 nucleotides read TGTGCCAGCAGCTCTATACTACAGGGGAGAGAGACCCAGTACTTC. Encoded protein: CASSSILQGRETQYF.

V and J are TRBV15 and TRBJ1-1; the match to TRBD1 covers 7 bases. Germline CDR1 reads LNHNV; CDR2 reads YYDKDF (reference sequence). Germline trimming cut 3 bases from V and 4 bases from J; bases unmatched to any gene: 5. The CDR3 length is 14 residues. CDR3 protein: CATSRGRGPTEAFF. The CDR3 nucleotides are TGTGCCACCAGCAGGGGGAGGGGGCCCACTGAAGCTTTCTTT.